One and the same sample provided the 8 T cell receptor beta chains below, sequenced in a study of cytomegalovirus exposure and HLA in healthy donors. In the PCR, 60 Vbeta and 13 Jbeta primers were used. The protocol was immunoSEQ multiplex PCR, while the TCRdb copy is restricted to in-frame clones and leaves out a portion. The table has roughly 120,000 clones, roughly four fifths seen once. The specimen was PBMCs. The receptors shown here come from a male donor in good health and CMV-seropositive.

This clone was recorded only once. This rearrangement joins TRBV29-1 to TRBJ2-7; 10 nucleotides line up with TRBD1. Germline assignment: CDR1 SQVTM and CDR2 ANQGSEA. V lost 7 bases and J lost 0; bases outside the gene matches: 6. The CDR3 runs 14 residues. CDR3 coding DNA: TGCAGCGCCTGGGGACAGGGGAGCTCCTACGAGCAGTACTTC. The encoded protein is CSAWGQGSSYEQYF.

The V call is TRBV5-1, the J call TRBJ2-7, with 8 bases that match TRBD1. V dropped 3 bases and J dropped 2; count of bases not matched to a gene: 7. Germline V CDR1 and CDR2: SGHRS, YFSETQ. CDR3 length: 15 amino acids. The CDR3 protein is CASSYGQGPAYEQYF. CDR3 in DNA: TGCGCCAGCAGCTACGGACAGGGACCCGCCTACGAGCAGTACTTC.

V gene TRBV7-2 combines with J gene TRBJ2-1; TRBD2 might be the D (6 bases). The germline gives CDR1 SGHTA, CDR2 FQGNSA. Trimming cost V 5 bases and J 5 bases, with 13 bases left between them. CDR3 length equals 14 residues. Here the CDR3 reads CASSEPGLNNEQFF. DNA of the CDR3: TGTGCCAGCAGCGAGCCGGGACTCAACAATGAGCAGTTCTTC.

The chain carries TRBV28 and TRBJ1-1; D is unclear. V shed 6 bases and J shed 5 bases, with 16 bases lying between them. Germline V lookup: CDR1 MDHEN, CDR2 SYDVKM. This CDR3 spans 14 amino acids. This CDR3 reads CASSLPGSGTEAFF. The CDR3, as DNA: TGTGCCAGCAGCCTCCCCGGGTCGGGGACTGAAGCTTTCTTT.

The genes are TRBV5-6 and TRBJ2-3, with D possibly being TRBD2 (5 bases). CDR3 size: 15 residues. The V end lost 4 bases, the J end lost 2 bases, and 14 bases lay between the germline ends. The V gene's germline CDR1 is SGHDT and CDR2 YYEEEE. CDR3 amino acids: CASSLGGLITDTQYF. The CDR3 region has the DNA TGTGCCAGCAGCCTCGGTGGACTCATCACAGATACGCAGTATTTT.

The chain employs TRBV27 and TRBJ2-7; TRBD1 matches at 7 bases. V shed 5 bases and J 4 bases; nucleotides not matched to a gene: 14. Germline V gene data show CDR1 as MNHEY and CDR2 as SMNVEV (reference sequence). The CDR3 spans 16 residues. The CDR3 nucleotides are TGTGCCAGCAGTCCTGACCCGGGACAGATAAGATACGAGCAGTACTTC. Its translation: CASSPDPGQIRYEQYF.

The V and J genes are TRBV4-3 and TRBJ2-7, with 10 bases aligning to TRBD2. V gave up 0 bases and J gave up 4 bases; unmatched junction bases: 6. Looked up from germline, CDR1 is LGHNA and CDR2 is YSLEER. There are 16 residues in the CDR3. The CDR3 nucleotides are TGCGCCAGCAGCCAAGATCGGGCTAGCGGGGGATACGAGCAGTACTTC. This sequence encodes CASSQDRASGGYEQYF.

This rearrangement joins TRBV29-1 to TRBJ2-5; TRBD1 matches at 7 bases. The V gene end was trimmed by 6 bases and the J gene end by 5 bases; junction bases not matched to a gene: 6. The CDR3 has 12 amino acids. CDR1 is SQVTM and CDR2 is ANQGSEA in the germline V gene. The CDR3 spells CSVVTGTETQYF. DNA for the CDR3: TGCAGCGTGGTGACAGGGACGGAGACCCAGTACTTC.